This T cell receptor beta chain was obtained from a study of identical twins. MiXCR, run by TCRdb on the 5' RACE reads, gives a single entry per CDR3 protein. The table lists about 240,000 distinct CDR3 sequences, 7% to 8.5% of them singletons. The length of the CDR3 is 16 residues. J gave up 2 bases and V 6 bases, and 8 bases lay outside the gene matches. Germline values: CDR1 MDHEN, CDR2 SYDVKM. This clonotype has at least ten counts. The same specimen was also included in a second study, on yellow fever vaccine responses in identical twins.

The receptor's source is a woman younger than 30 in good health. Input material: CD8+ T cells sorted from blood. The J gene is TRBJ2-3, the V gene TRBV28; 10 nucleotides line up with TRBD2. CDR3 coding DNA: TGTGCCAGCAGACTGTCCCTAGCGGGAGTCACAGATACGCAGTATTTT. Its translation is CASRLSLAGVTDTQYF.